What follows are 27 T cell receptor beta chains derived from one specimen sequenced in a study of T-cell reconstitution after alpha-beta-depleted transplantation in children. Unique molecular identifiers were used in preparing the TCRbeta library. TCRdb independently ran MiXCR on the PCR reads; one entry per CDR3 protein. The sample lists approximately 490,000 distinct CDR3 sequences, 10% seen once, with around 2% in the top ten. Source: PBMCs, taken before TCRalphabeta/CD19-depleted stem cell transplant. These receptors all stem from a child under 10 years old with inherited bone marrow failure, due to receive a stem cell transplant.

V usage is TRBV11-2 and J usage is TRBJ2-3; TRBD2 aligns across 11 bases. Per the germline V gene, CDR1 is SGHAT and CDR2 is FQNNGV. This CDR3 comprises 18 residues. V shed 5 bases, J shed 5 bases, and the junction held 15 bases outside the gene matches. In DNA, the CDR3 is TGTGCCAGCAGCCCTTTTTCGGGTTCCGGACTAGCGGGAGATACGCAGTATTTT. This encodes CASSPFSGSGLAGDTQYF.

This clonotype has ten or more counts. The rearrangement uses TRBV3-1 and TRBJ2-2; D is unresolved. The CDR3 is 12 residues long. The germline V gene has CDR1 LGHDT and CDR2 YNNKEL (reference sequence). The V gene lost 1 base and the J gene lost 13 bases, with 10 bases spanning the gap. The CDR3 protein is CASSQGHTMLFF. CDR3 coding DNA: TGTGCCAGCAGCCAAGGTCATACAATGCTGTTTTTT.

This clonotype was recorded many times. This chain joins TRBV11-2 and TRBJ2-2; the match to TRBD2 covers 7 bases. This CDR3 has 16 residues. After removal of 5 bases from V and 6 bases from J, the junction contained 12 bases not matched to a gene. Germline CDR1 SGHAT, CDR2 FQNNGV. The CDR3 here is CASSPPWAGDSGELFF. The CDR3 bases are TGTGCCAGCAGCCCTCCTTGGGCGGGAGATTCCGGGGAGCTGTTTTTT.

This clonotype showed up just a few times. The chain has TRBV27 and TRBJ2-1; 7 nucleotides agree with TRBD1. The V gene's germline CDR1 is MNHEY and CDR2 SMNVEV (reference sequence). J gave up 3 bases and V 0 bases, and 5 bases lay outside the gene matches. The CDR3 has 16 amino acids. The CDR3, as DNA: TGTGCCAGCAGTTTATCGTACAACAGGGGCTACAATGAGCAGTTCTTC. Translated, it gives CASSLSYNRGYNEQFF.

In this sample, this clonotype turned up many times. The chain joins TRBV4-3 to TRBJ1-1; D is ambiguous. CDR3 length: 14 amino acids. The V end was cut by 0 bases, the J end by 6 bases, with 11 bases between. Germline lookup yields CDR1 LGHNA and CDR2 YSLEER. CDR3 region: CASSQDRVRAEAFF. CDR3 sequence (DNA): TGCGCCAGCAGCCAAGATCGGGTGAGGGCTGAAGCTTTCTTT.

This chain links TRBV28 with TRBJ2-1; 7 bases are a match to TRBD1. This CDR3 has 14 amino acids. Germline assignment: CDR1 MDHEN and CDR2 SYDVKM. The V and J ends lost 6 bases and 5 bases, in that order; junction bases with no gene match: 7. This CDR3 reads CASSSGTENNEQFF. As DNA, the CDR3 is TGTGCCAGCAGCTCAGGGACAGAGAACAATGAGCAGTTCTTC.

This clonotype has a count of ten or more. The chain uses TRBV29-1 and TRBJ2-1, with D unclear. Germline V CDR1 and CDR2: SQVTM, ANQGSEA. The CDR3 runs to 14 residues. Trimming took 4 bases from V and 0 from J, leaving 10 bases between them. CDR3 in amino acids: CSVVRRNSYNEQFF. Written as DNA, the CDR3 is TGCAGCGTTGTTCGGCGGAACTCCTACAATGAGCAGTTCTTC.

In this sample, this clonotype turned up many times. The chain employs TRBV5-1 and TRBJ2-2; perhaps TRBD2 as D (6 bases). Deletions cut 4 bases from V and 4 bases from J, with 17 bases between. This CDR3 contains 16 residues. Germline-derived CDR1 and CDR2 are SGHRS and YFSETQ. CDR3 sequence (DNA): TGCGCCAGCAGCAAGGACTACCTAACGAGCACCGGGGAGCTGTTTTTT. Residues: CASSKDYLTSTGELFF.

This clonotype occurred a few times. The chain carries TRBV11-2 and TRBJ2-3; 12 bases map to TRBD2. The CDR3 has 18 residues. The V and J ends lost 4 bases and 3 bases, in that order; junction bases with no gene match: 11. The germline V gene has CDR1 SGHAT and CDR2 FQNNGV. For the CDR3, the DNA is TGTGCCAGCAGCTCGCCATACCGCGGACTAGCGGGAACAGATACGCAGTATTTT. It is translated as CASSSPYRGLAGTDTQYF.

This clonotype was seen many times. The genes are TRBV27 and TRBJ1-5; 7 nucleotides align to TRBD1. The CDR3 runs 14 residues. Germline V gives CDR1 MNHEY, CDR2 SMNVEV (reference sequence). The junction had 0 bases not matched to a gene; V was cut back by 4 bases and J by 0 bases. CDR3 amino acids: CASSYRGSNQPQHF. The CDR3 nucleotides are TGTGCCAGCAGTTACAGGGGTAGCAATCAGCCCCAGCATTTT.

This clonotype has at least ten counts. The rearrangement links TRBV29-1 to TRBJ1-2, with 10 bases that match TRBD1. The CDR3 is 11 amino acids. Trimming at V came to 6 bases and at J to 6 bases, leaving 1 base not matched to a gene. Germline CDR1 and CDR2: SQVTM and ANQGSEA. CDR3 nucleotides: TGCAGCGTGGACAGGGGGGATGGCTACACCTTC. It is translated as CSVDRGDGYTF.

This clonotype was seen only a few times. The genes are TRBV23-1 and TRBJ2-1, with D possibly matching TRBD2 (5 bases). TRBV23-1 is an ORF; its function is uncertain. Trimming left V 8 bases short and J 3 bases short, with 14 bases between. The CDR3 has 14 amino acids. As DNA, the CDR3 is TGCGCCAGCCCTGGACTTAACGACTACAATGAGCAGTTCTTC. Protein product: CASPGLNDYNEQFF.

This clonotype appeared a few times. V usage is TRBV20-1 and J usage is TRBJ2-1; the D is unclear. The V end was cut by 1 base, the J end by 0 bases, with 13 bases between. This CDR3 spans 16 amino acids. Germline V gene lookup returns CDR1 DFQATT and CDR2 SNEGSKA (reference sequence). The CDR3 loop reads CSARVDTESSYNEQFF. The CDR3 DNA reads as TGCAGTGCTAGAGTTGACACAGAGAGCTCCTACAATGAGCAGTTCTTC.

This clonotype was detected only a few times. The rearrangement uses TRBV18 and TRBJ2-3, with TRBD2 matching over 8 bases. The CDR3 sequence is 16 residues long. Looked up from germline, CDR1 is KGHSH and CDR2 is LQKENI. Trimming cost V 3 bases and J 5 bases; bases outside gene matches: 10. CDR3 bases: TGTGCCAGCTCACCTCCCGGGAGGGCCCTCGAAGATACGCAGTATTTT. Translating it yields CASSPPGRALEDTQYF.

This clonotype was seen repeatedly, ten times or more. The chain recombines TRBV4-3 with TRBJ2-7; TRBD2 is a possible D gene (6 bases). V was clipped by 4 bases and J by 1 base, with 14 bases between them. The CDR3 consists of 15 residues. Germline-derived CDR1 and CDR2 are LGHNA and YSLEER. As DNA, the CDR3 is TGCGCCAGCAGCCGAGCTTCGGGGGAGTCCTACGAGCAGTACTTC. Protein sequence: CASSRASGESYEQYF.

This clonotype was recorded at least ten times. The chain is built from TRBV9 and TRBJ2-2, with a tentative D call TRBD2 (5 bases). Germline loops: CDR1 SGDLS, CDR2 YYNGEE. Trimming stripped 0 bases from V and 7 bases from J, with 10 bases between. This CDR3 is built from 14 residues. The CDR3 loop reads CASSVDRGSGELFF. The DNA for the CDR3 is TGTGCCAGCAGCGTAGATAGAGGGAGCGGGGAGCTGTTTTTT.

This clonotype was seen ten or more times. The V call is TRBV12-3 or TRBV12-4, the J call TRBJ2-2; 12 positions agree with TRBD2. The CDR3 spans 14 residues. Trimming took 5 bases from V and 10 from J; bases not matched to a gene: 5. The CDR3 here is CASSRLAGAVELFF. Here the CDR3 DNA reads TGTGCCAGCAGTAGACTAGCGGGAGCGGTGGAGCTGTTTTTT.

This clonotype has a count of ten or more. The chain couples TRBV27 to TRBJ2-1, with 9 positions matching TRBD2. Looked up from germline, CDR1 is MNHEY and CDR2 is SMNVEV (reference sequence). This CDR3 has 18 residues. Trimming at V came to 6 bases and at J to 8 bases, leaving 20 bases not matched to a gene. In DNA form, the CDR3 reads TGTGCCAGCAGCCCAAATCCGGTCGGAGTAGCGGGAGACCATGAGCAGTTCTTC. The encoded protein is CASSPNPVGVAGDHEQFF.

There are many counts of this clonotype. The chain employs TRBV5-1 and TRBJ1-1, with D possibly matching TRBD1 (6 bases). This CDR3 comprises 15 residues. Trimming removed 0 bases at V and 5 bases at J, with 14 bases between. In germline, CDR1 is SGHRS, CDR2 YFSETQ. For the CDR3, the DNA is TGCGCCAGCAGCTTGGAACCGGGGGCGTTGACTGAAGCTTTCTTT. As protein: CASSLEPGALTEAFF.

A word on this clonotype: A read error may explain this, as a much larger clone is one base away. The chain combines TRBV7-8 with TRBJ1-1, with TRBD1 matching over 8 bases. V lost 5 bases and J lost 13; bases outside the gene matches: 9. Germline V gene data show CDR1 as SGHVS and CDR2 as FQNEAQ. CDR3 length: 12 residues. CDR3 sequence: CASSAQGARGFF. CDR3 DNA: TGTGCCAGCAGCGCCCAGGGGGCTCGAGGTTTCTTT.

The chain uses TRBV6-1 and TRBJ2-7, with 11 nucleotides matching TRBD2. V lost 7 bases to trimming and J lost 2 bases; unmatched junction nucleotides: 4. The CDR3 length is 14 residues. Germline V CDR1 and CDR2: MNHNS, SASEGT. DNA for the CDR3: TGTGCCAGCAAACTAGCGGGAGCACCCTACGAGCAGTACTTC. Protein: CASKLAGAPYEQYF.

Regarding this clonotype: Just one base apart from a much larger clone, this may be a read error. The chain uses TRBV29-1 and TRBJ1-4; D is ambiguous. This CDR3 has 11 amino acids. Germline assignment: CDR1 SQVTM and CDR2 ANQGSEA. The CDR3 loop is CSVVRNGKLFF. CDR3 in DNA: TGCAGCGTTGTAAGAAATGGAAAACTGTTTTTT.

V usage is TRBV30 and J usage is TRBJ2-7; TRBD2 matches 10 bases. The CDR3 length is 15 residues. Germline assignment: CDR1 GTSNPN and CDR2 SVGIG (reference sequence). V was pared by 3 bases and J by 0 bases, with 5 bases of the junction left unmatched. Here the CDR3 DNA reads TGTGCCTGGAGGGGACTAGCGCAAAGCTCCTACGAGCAGTACTTC. It yields the protein CAWRGLAQSSYEQYF.

Ten or more counts support this clonotype. V usage is TRBV20-1 and J usage is TRBJ2-2; a possible D gene is TRBD2 (6 bases). CDR1 and CDR2 from the germline V gene are DFQATT and SNEGSKA (reference sequence). The CDR3 extends over 15 amino acids. Trimming stripped 1 base from V and 1 base from J, with 10 bases between. CDR3 sequence: CSARVGSGNTGELFF. The CDR3 DNA reads TGCAGTGCTAGAGTTGGTAGCGGGAACACCGGGGAGCTGTTTTTT.

The V call is TRBV29-1, the J call TRBJ2-7; the D gene is possibly TRBD2 (7 bases). The CDR3 is 16 amino acids. Germline CDR1 reads SQVTM; CDR2 reads ANQGSEA. Trimming left V 3 bases short and J 0 bases short, with 18 bases between. The CDR3 DNA sequence: TGCAGCGTTGAGTTAGAGTGGGGGGGCGACTCCTACGAGCAGTACTTC. Its protein is CSVELEWGGDSYEQYF.

This clonotype appeared many times. The chain uses TRBV29-1 and TRBJ2-7, with D possibly being TRBD1 or TRBD2 (5 bases each). CDR3 length: 11 residues. V was shortened by 4 bases and J by 6 bases, with 10 bases between the two germline ends. Germline values: CDR1 SQVTM, CDR2 ANQGSEA. CDR3 region: CSVGRDREQYF. Here the CDR3 DNA reads TGCAGCGTTGGCAGGGACCGCGAGCAGTACTTC.

This clonotype was picked up a small number of times. The chain joins TRBV5-5 to TRBJ1-3; maybe TRBD1 (6 bases). Germline values: CDR1 SGHKS, CDR2 YYEKEE (reference sequence). The CDR3 sequence is 17 residues long. Trimming pared 0 bases from V and 0 bases from J, leaving 13 bases between. The CDR3 sequence: CASSLVAGAISGNTIYF. CDR3 coding DNA: TGTGCCAGCAGCTTGGTTGCAGGGGCGATCTCTGGAAACACCATATATTTT.